This TCR beta chain was sequenced during a study of vaccination effects on CD4 cells after COVID-19. Sequenced by immunoSEQ multiplex PCR; TCRdb stores in-frame clones only, minus some. The repertoire includes 55,000 to 70,000 clones, more than 80% of them detected once, and over 2% sits in the top ten. Before sequencing, viral peptide pools were used by the ViraFEST assay to expand antigen-specific CD4+ T cells. Following culture for roughly 10 days, CD4+ T cells were isolated. This clone came up a few times. Its antigen is not known. Germline values: CDR1 MDHEN, CDR2 SYDVKM. The V end was cut by 0 bases, the J end by 5 bases, with 14 bases between. This CDR3 region has 15 residues.

This TCR was recovered from a human donor who received a COVID-19 vaccine. The V and J genes are TRBV28 and TRBJ2-7; D might be TRBD1 or TRBD2, each matching 5 bases. This specimen was CD4+ T cells from PBMCs cultured with HCoV-229E spike peptides, taken before COVID-19 vaccination. The CDR3 region has the DNA TGTGCCAGCAGTTTATGGGGGACCGGCAGGCACGAGCAGTACGTC. This gives the protein CASSLWGTGRHEQYV.